Listed below are T cell receptor beta chains from one sample, sequenced in a study of T cells after yellow fever vaccination. TCRdb called the 5' RACE reads again in MiXCR, with one record for every CDR3 protein. Here the sample spans more than 350,000 distinct CDR3 sequences, 11% being singletons. Material: PBMCs, obtained on the day of the first yellow fever vaccination. The receptors here all came from a man between 18 and 29 years old who received the YFV17D yellow fever vaccine. The CDR3 runs from the conserved cysteine through the conserved F or W. D genes are given only for firm matches. Where a row states a size, it is once, few, many or the class of an expanded clone; other rows omit it.

abundance: few
v_gene: TRBV6-2/TRBV6-3
d_gene: .
j_gene: TRBJ2-3
CDR3aa: CASSYTGADTQYF
CDR3nt: TGTGCCAGCAGTTACACGGGGGCAGATACGCAGTATTTT

abundance: .
v_gene: TRBV12-3/TRBV12-4
d_gene: .
j_gene: TRBJ1-1
CDR3aa: CASRIDSSATEAFF
CDR3nt: TGTGCCAGCCGAATAGACAGCTCAGCCACTGAAGCTTTCTTT

abundance: few
v_gene: TRBV7-2
d_gene: .
j_gene: TRBJ2-1
CDR3aa: CASSLELGNEQFF
CDR3nt: TGTGCCAGCAGCTTAGAATTGGGCAATGAGCAGTTCTTC

abundance: many
v_gene: TRBV6-2/TRBV6-3
d_gene: .
j_gene: TRBJ2-7
CDR3aa: CASSYSDGQPVQYF
CDR3nt: TGTGCCAGCAGTTACTCGGATGGGCAACCCGTGCAGTACTTC

abundance: .
v_gene: TRBV14
d_gene: .
j_gene: TRBJ2-7
CDR3aa: CASSLQGVRHEQYF
CDR3nt: TGTGCCAGCAGCCTACAGGGAGTTCGGCACGAGCAGTACTTC

abundance: .
v_gene: TRBV2
d_gene: .
j_gene: TRBJ1-4
CDR3aa: CASSIPQDRNEKLFF
CDR3nt: TGTGCCAGCAGCATACCACAGGACCGTAATGAAAAACTGTTTTTT

abundance: few
v_gene: TRBV30
d_gene: .
j_gene: TRBJ1-4
CDR3aa: CAWDAGLDEKLFF
CDR3nt: TGTGCCTGGGACGCAGGGCTCGATGAAAAACTGTTTTTT

abundance: few
v_gene: TRBV3-1
d_gene: .
j_gene: TRBJ2-6
CDR3aa: CASSQPSGANVLTF
CDR3nt: TGTGCCAGCAGCCAACCGTCTGGGGCCAACGTCCTGACTTTC

abundance: .
v_gene: TRBV5-6
d_gene: TRBD2
j_gene: TRBJ2-7
CDR3aa: CASSGTSGVIYEQYF
CDR3nt: TGTGCCAGCAGCGGTACTAGCGGGGTAATCTACGAGCAGTACTTC

abundance: .
v_gene: TRBV21-1
d_gene: .
j_gene: TRBJ2-1
CDR3aa: CASSGLAGGPRSYNEQFF
CDR3nt: TGTGCCAGCAGCGGCCTAGCGGGGGGGCCCAGGTCCTACAATGAGCAGTTCTTC